The 12 T cell receptor beta chains given below trace back to one sample, sequenced in a study of cytomegalovirus exposure and HLA in healthy donors. 60 Vbeta and 13 Jbeta primers were used in PCR. TCRdb's copy holds only in-frame clones and misses some; the assay was immunoSEQ multiplex PCR. The sample lists 150,000 or so clones; 70% to 80% were seen once. Sequencing was performed on PBMCs. The receptors originated from a woman aged 40-49 years in good health and CMV-seronegative.

V usage is TRBV18 and J usage is TRBJ1-1; 8 bases match TRBD1. V shed 2 bases, J shed 7 bases, and the junction held 9 bases outside the gene matches. The CDR3 is 15 residues long. Germline V gene lookup returns CDR1 KGHSH and CDR2 LQKENI. The CDR3 DNA reads as TGTGCCAGCTCACCAACTGTGGACAGGGTGGTTGAAGCTTTCTTT. Protein product: CASSPTVDRVVEAFF.

The chain employs TRBV2 and TRBJ2-3; 11 bases are shared with TRBD1. Germline V gene data show CDR1 as SNHLY and CDR2 as FYNNEI. The ends lost 6 bases at V and 2 bases at J; junction bases unmatched: 7. CDR3 length equals 16 residues. The CDR3 bases are TGTGCCAGCAGGTCCGGGACAGGGGGTAACACAGATACGCAGTATTTT. Its protein product is CASRSGTGGNTDTQYF.

The chain recombines TRBV11-3 with TRBJ1-2, with a possible D match to TRBD1 (6 bases). V lost 2 bases to trimming and J lost 1 base, with 23 bases between them. Germline CDR1 is SGHNT and CDR2 is YENEEA. This CDR3 is built from 19 residues. CDR3 amino acids: CASSLSVVEQGKGNYGYTF. The CDR3 region has the DNA TGTGCCAGCAGCTTATCCGTGGTTGAACAGGGTAAGGGTAACTATGGCTACACCTTC.

V usage is TRBV29-1 and J usage is TRBJ2-5; D unresolved. The J call may be wrong; the DNA end is better matched by TRBJ2-7. This CDR3 is 13 amino acids long. Germline V gene lookup returns CDR1 SQVTM and CDR2 ANQGSEA. The CDR3 reads CSVVLTDTYEQYF. In DNA form, the CDR3 reads TGCAGCGTTGTTCTTACAGATACCTACGAGCAGTACTTC.

The chain carries TRBV2 and TRBJ2-5; D unresolved. This CDR3 is built from 10 residues. The V end lost 11 bases, the J end lost 2 bases, and 6 bases lay between the germline ends. From germline, CDR1 is SNHLY and CDR2 FYNNEI. The CDR3 region is CASLQETQYF. The CDR3 bases are TGTGCCTCCTTACAAGAGACCCAGTACTTC.

The V gene is TRBV20-1, the J gene TRBJ1-2; TRBD1 aligns across 8 bases. The CDR3 consists of 11 residues. Trimming at V came to 7 bases and at J to 7 bases, leaving 5 bases not matched to a gene. Germline-derived CDR1 and CDR2 are DFQATT and SNEGSKA (reference sequence). CDR3: CSGQGAFGYTF. The CDR3 region has the DNA TGCAGTGGGCAGGGGGCTTTTGGCTACACCTTC.

The rearrangement uses TRBV28 and TRBJ2-7; D may be TRBD1 (6 bases). Germline V gene data show CDR1 as MDHEN and CDR2 as SYDVKM. The CDR3 spans 13 residues. Trimming removed 8 bases at V and 2 bases at J, with 13 bases between. CDR3 region: CASRTVQTYEQYF. CDR3 in DNA: TGTGCCAGCCGGACAGTACAGACCTACGAGCAGTACTTC.

The chain is built from TRBV9 and TRBJ2-1; TRBD2 matches at 8 bases. With V trimmed by 3 bases and J by 8 bases, 7 bases remained unmatched. Germline values: CDR1 SGDLS, CDR2 YYNGEE. This CDR3 is 14 amino acids long. This CDR3 is CASSAGLAWDEQFF. The CDR3 region has the DNA TGTGCCAGCAGCGCCGGACTAGCTTGGGATGAGCAGTTCTTC.

This chain uses TRBV29-1 with TRBJ2-1; TRBD2 agrees at 12 bases. The junction had 11 bases not matched to a gene; V was cut back by 5 bases and J by 9 bases. Germline V CDR1 and CDR2: SQVTM, ANQGSEA. The CDR3 has 15 residues. The CDR3 loop reads CSVHMRLAGDIEQFF. In DNA, the CDR3 is TGCAGCGTTCACATGAGACTAGCGGGAGATATTGAGCAGTTCTTC.

The chain recombines TRBV18 with TRBJ2-1; possibly TRBD1 for D (5 bases). This CDR3 contains 16 residues. V lost 3 bases, J lost 6 bases, and 18 bases lay in between. CDR1 and CDR2 (germline): KGHSH, LQKENI. The CDR3 nucleotides are TGTGCCAGCTCACCCCTTAGGCAGGGCTCATCCAATGAGCAGTTCTTC. It is translated as CASSPLRQGSSNEQFF.

The chain joins TRBV25-1 to TRBJ2-7; 7 bases agree with TRBD2. V shed 2 bases and J 7 bases; nucleotides not matched to a gene: 8. Germline V gives CDR1 MGHDK, CDR2 SYGVNS. The CDR3 consists of 14 residues. As DNA, the CDR3 is TGTGCCAGCAGTGAAGGGGACTACGGGAGGGAGCAGTACTTC. It yields the protein CASSEGDYGREQYF.

In its sample, this clone was seen a few times. The V and J genes are TRBV7-6 and TRBJ1-4; a weak D match, TRBD1 (5 bases). CDR1 and CDR2 (germline): SGHVS, FNYEAQ. Trimming stripped 5 bases from V and 0 bases from J, with 19 bases between. This CDR3 has 18 amino acids. The CDR3 spells CASSPLPLTDSTNEKLFF. The CDR3 bases are TGTGCCAGCAGCCCTCTCCCCTTGACAGATTCAACTAATGAAAAACTGTTTTTT. Variable domain in full (rest from reference TRBV7-6 and TRBJ1-4): GAGVSQSPRYKVTKRGQDVALRCDPISGHVSLYWYRQALGQGPEFLTYFNYEAQQDKSGLPNDRFSAERPEGSISTLTIQRTEQRDSAMYRCASSPLPLTDSTNEKLFFGSGTQLSVL.